The T cell receptor (beta chain) under discussion was sequenced for a study of T cells in Graves' hyperthyroidism and ophthalmopathy. General study findings and limits: Most expanded thyroid clonotypes above 0.001 recurred in blood.

Germline assignment: CDR1 SGHAT and CDR2 FQNNGV. This CDR3 has 15 amino acids. Trimming cost V 4 bases and J 4 bases, with 14 bases left between them. This clonotype was counted at least ten times. Antigen specificity is unknown. RNA transcripts yielded amplified TCR beta CDR3 regions. HTBI primers were employed in a first-round RT-PCR of the TCR CDR3. Each CDR3 protein gets one entry after TCRdb re-called the multiplex PCR reads with MiXCR. Of around 250,000 distinct CDR3 sequences in the sample, just over 14% were seen once. With a duration under 2 months, the hyperthyroidism was newly diagnosed in patients aged 18 to 65. Diagnoses rested on clinical symptoms, serum thyroxine and TRAb, thyroid ultrasound and orbital computed tomography. Blood dates from first hyperthyroidism diagnosis, before any ophthalmopathy symptoms.

This clonotype was obtained from a woman aged 40 to 49 with Graves' hyperthyroidism that later progressed to Graves' ophthalmopathy. The sample was blood. This sequence joins TRBV11-2 and TRBJ1-5; no definite D call. CDR3 bases: TGTGCCAGCAGCTCCGGGCCCTCGGGGAATCAGCCCCAGCATTTT. Translation: CASSSGPSGNQPQHF.